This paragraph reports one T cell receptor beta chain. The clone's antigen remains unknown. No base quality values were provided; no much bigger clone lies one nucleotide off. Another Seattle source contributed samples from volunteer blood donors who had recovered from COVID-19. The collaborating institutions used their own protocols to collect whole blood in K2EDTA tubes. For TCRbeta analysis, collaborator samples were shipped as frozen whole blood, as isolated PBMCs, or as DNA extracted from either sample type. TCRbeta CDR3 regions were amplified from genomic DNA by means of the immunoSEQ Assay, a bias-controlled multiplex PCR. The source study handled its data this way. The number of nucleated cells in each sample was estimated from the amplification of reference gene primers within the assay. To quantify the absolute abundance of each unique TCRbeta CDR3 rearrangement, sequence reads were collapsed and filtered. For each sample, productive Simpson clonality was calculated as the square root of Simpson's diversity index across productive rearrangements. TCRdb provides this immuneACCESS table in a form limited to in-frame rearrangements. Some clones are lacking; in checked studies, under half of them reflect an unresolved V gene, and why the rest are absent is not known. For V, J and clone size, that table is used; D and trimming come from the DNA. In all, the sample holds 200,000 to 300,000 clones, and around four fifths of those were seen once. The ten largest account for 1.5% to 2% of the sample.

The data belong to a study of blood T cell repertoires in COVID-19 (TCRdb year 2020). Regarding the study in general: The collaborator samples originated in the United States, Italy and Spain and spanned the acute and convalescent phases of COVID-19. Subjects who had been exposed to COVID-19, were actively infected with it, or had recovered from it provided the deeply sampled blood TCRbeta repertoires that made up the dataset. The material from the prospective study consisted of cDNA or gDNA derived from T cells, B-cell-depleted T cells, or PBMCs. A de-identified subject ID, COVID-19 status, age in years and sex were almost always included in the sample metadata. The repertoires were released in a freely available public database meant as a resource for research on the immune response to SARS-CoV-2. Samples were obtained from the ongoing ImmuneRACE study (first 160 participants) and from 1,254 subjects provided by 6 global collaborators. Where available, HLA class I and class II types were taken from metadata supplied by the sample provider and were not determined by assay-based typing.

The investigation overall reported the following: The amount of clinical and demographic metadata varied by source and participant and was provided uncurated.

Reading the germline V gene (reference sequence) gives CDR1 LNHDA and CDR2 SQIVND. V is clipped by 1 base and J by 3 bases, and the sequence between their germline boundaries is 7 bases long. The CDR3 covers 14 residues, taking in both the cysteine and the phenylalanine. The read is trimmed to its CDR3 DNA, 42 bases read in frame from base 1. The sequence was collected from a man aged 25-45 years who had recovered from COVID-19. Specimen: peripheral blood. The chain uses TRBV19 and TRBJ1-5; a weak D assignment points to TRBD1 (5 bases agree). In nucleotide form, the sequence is TGTGCCAGTAGTATAGCCAGGGACAATCAGCCCCAGCATTTT. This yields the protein CASSIARDNQPQHF.